What follows are 24 T cell receptor beta chains derived from one specimen sequenced in a study of identical twins. Each CDR3 protein gets one entry after TCRdb re-called the 5' RACE reads with MiXCR. The sample shows 250,000 or so distinct CDR3 sequences, roughly 13% of them seen only once. These data also featured in a second study, about yellow fever vaccine responses in identical twins.

Sequenced: memory (CD45RO+) T cells sorted from blood. The receptors originated from a young woman in good health.

This clonotype was observed at least ten times. J is TRBJ2-1 and V is TRBV5-1, with D possibly TRBD1 on 5 matching bases. The germline V gene encodes CDR1 SGHRS and CDR2 YFSETQ. This CDR3 contains 13 residues. The V gene lost 6 bases and the J gene lost 2 bases, with 9 bases spanning the gap. The CDR3 DNA is TGCGCCAGCAACCCGGACACCTACAATGAGCAGTTCTTC. This gives the protein CASNPDTYNEQFF.

This clonotype was recorded many times. J is TRBJ2-1 and V is TRBV5-6, with D uncertain. The germline V and J ends were trimmed by 1 base and 6 bases, with 8 bases remaining between them. The CDR3 runs to 13 residues. Germline V gene lookup returns CDR1 SGHDT and CDR2 YYEEEE. The DNA for the CDR3 is TGTGCCAGCAGCTTGAGACTCCCCAATGAGCAGTTCTTC. This gives the protein CASSLRLPNEQFF.

The chain recombines TRBV3-1 with TRBJ2-2, with D hard to call. Per the germline V gene, CDR1 is LGHDT and CDR2 is YNNKEL (reference sequence). The V end lost 6 bases, the J end lost 5 bases, and 10 bases lay between the germline ends. The CDR3 is 13 amino acids. The CDR3 DNA is TGTGCCAGCAGTCTCCTAGGGACCGGGGAGCTGTTTTTT. Amino acid sequence: CASSLLGTGELFF.

The table lists this clonotype with a few counts. The rearrangement links TRBV12-3 or TRBV12-4 to TRBJ1-1, with TRBD1 matching over 11 bases. With 5 bases clipped from V and 4 bases from J, the junction kept 12 bases outside the gene matches. There are 17 residues in the CDR3. Here the CDR3 DNA reads TGTGCCAGCAGTCCAGGGACAGGGGGAAGTGCTGGCACTGAAGCTTTCTTT. Amino acids: CASSPGTGGSAGTEAFF.

This clonotype was seen more than once but under ten times. The J gene is TRBJ1-5, the V gene TRBV7-2, with D unresolved. The CDR3 runs 17 residues. Trimming pared 1 base from V and 0 bases from J, leaving 13 bases between. Germline CDR1 and CDR2: SGHTA and FQGNSA. The CDR3, as DNA: TGTGCCAGCAGCTTAGTGGCCTCACAATATAGCAATCAGCCCCAGCATTTT. Its translation is CASSLVASQYSNQPQHF.

This clonotype was seen a handful of times. The V call is TRBV14, the J call TRBJ2-3; D not certain. Trimming stripped 2 bases from V and 4 bases from J, with 10 bases between. The CDR3 length is 14 residues. Looked up from germline, CDR1 is SGHDN and CDR2 is FVKESK. The chain's CDR3 is CASSQYQPADTQYF. CDR3 DNA sequence: TGTGCCAGCAGCCAATATCAGCCAGCAGATACGCAGTATTTT.

The gene calls are TRBV20-1 and TRBJ2-5, with unresolved D. The germline CDR1 and CDR2 sequences are DFQATT and SNEGSKA (reference sequence). This CDR3 comprises 13 residues. Trimming cost V 1 base and J 4 bases, with 10 bases left between them. CDR3 sequence (DNA): TGCAGTGCTAGAGTGGGCACCCTAGAGACCCAGTACTTC. Its translation is CSARVGTLETQYF.

This rearrangement joins TRBV29-1 to TRBJ2-2, with D possibly TRBD1 on 5 matching bases. Trimming cost V 7 bases and J 0 bases, with 12 bases left between them. The CDR3 runs to 14 residues. Germline V lookup: CDR1 SQVTM, CDR2 ANQGSEA. The CDR3 DNA is TGCAGCGGTCAGGGTCGTGCGAACACCGGGGAGCTGTTTTTT. It encodes CSGQGRANTGELFF.

The chain recombines TRBV7-2 with TRBJ2-3; perhaps TRBD2 as D (6 bases). Trimming took off 2 bases at V and 4 bases at J, with 10 bases between the two ends. There are 14 residues in the CDR3. The V gene's germline CDR1 is SGHTA and CDR2 FQGNSA. For the CDR3, the DNA is TGTGCCAGCAGCTTATCACTAGCTGCAGATACGCAGTATTTT. Protein: CASSLSLAADTQYF. The variable domain in full, with the rest retrieved from reference TRBV7-2 and TRBJ2-3, is GAGVSQSPSNKVTEKGKDVELRCDPISGHTALYWYRQSLGQGLEFLIYFQGNSAPDKSGLPSDRFSAERTGGSVSTLTIQRTQQEDSAVYLCASSLSLAADTQYFGPGTRLTVL.

This clonotype has a handful of counts. The chain joins TRBV6-5 to TRBJ2-1; 15 bases are shared with TRBD2. Germline CDR1 is MNHEY and CDR2 is SVGAGI. J lost 8 bases, V lost 3 bases, and 8 bases had no gene match. The CDR3 extends over 17 amino acids. This chain's CDR3 is CASSYFGTSGGSHEQFF. CDR3 bases: TGTGCCAGCAGTTATTTTGGGACTAGCGGGGGGAGCCATGAGCAGTTCTTC.

This chain connects TRBV4-3 to TRBJ2-1; D gene uncertain. This CDR3 has 14 residues. The germline V gene encodes CDR1 LGHNA and CDR2 YSLEER. Trimming pared 0 bases from V and 15 bases from J, leaving 18 bases between. The CDR3 nucleotides read TGCGCCAGCAGCCAAGATTACCCCCCGGTTCGTTCGTTCTTC. This translates into CASSQDYPPVRSFF.

This clonotype was found a few times. The chain links TRBV15 to TRBJ2-1, with D hard to call. Trimming pared 1 base from V and 7 bases from J, leaving 11 bases between. The CDR3 totals 14 residues. The germline V gene has CDR1 LNHNV and CDR2 YYDKDF (reference sequence). The CDR3 loop reads CATSRGISWNEQFF. CDR3 DNA: TGTGCCACCAGCAGAGGAATCTCGTGGAATGAGCAGTTCTTC.

This clonotype was counted a few times. The chain couples TRBV10-3 to TRBJ2-1, with 8 bases aligning to TRBD2. The trim removed 6 bases at V and 3 bases at J, leaving 7 bases unmatched. Looked up from germline, CDR1 is ENHRY and CDR2 is SYGVKD. CDR3 size: 15 residues. CDR3 nucleotide sequence: TGTGCCATCAGCTCCTTAGCGGGGAGCTACAATGAGCAGTTCTTC. Its translation: CAISSLAGSYNEQFF.

This clonotype was observed a handful of times. This chain links TRBV20-1 with TRBJ2-5, with D maybe TRBD2 (6 bases). This CDR3 region has 14 residues. V was trimmed by 4 bases and J by 5 bases, leaving 17 bases between them. Germline-derived CDR1 and CDR2 are DFQATT and SNEGSKA (reference sequence). CDR3 loop: CSAKKGTSMETQYF. The CDR3 DNA reads TGCAGTGCTAAAAAAGGGACTTCAATGGAGACCCAGTACTTC.

The rearrangement links TRBV27 to TRBJ2-1; D gene ambiguous. The CDR3 covers 14 residues. V lost 4 bases to trimming and J lost 4 bases, with 11 bases between them. Germline V gene lookup returns CDR1 MNHEY and CDR2 SMNVEV (reference sequence). The chain's CDR3 is CASSSLTRYNEQFF. CDR3 bases: TGTGCCAGCAGTTCCCTAACTCGGTACAATGAGCAGTTCTTC.

This rearrangement joins TRBV29-1 to TRBJ2-1; D may be TRBD1 (6 bases). CDR1 is SQVTM, CDR2 ANQGSEA, per germline. V dropped 6 bases and J dropped 10 bases, with 13 bases sitting between them. The CDR3 has 11 amino acids. CDR3 nucleotides: TGCAGCGTCCACAGGGCCCGGGAGCAGTTCTTC. Translated, it gives CSVHRAREQFF.

This clonotype came up many times. The CDR3 region has the DNA TGCAGCGTGCTACTCAATTGGGATGAGCAGTTCTTC. Amino acid sequence: CSVLLNWDEQFF. V gene TRBV29-1 combines with J gene TRBJ2-1; D not certain. V lost 6 bases and J lost 8, with 14 bases in between. The CDR3 runs 12 residues. Germline lookup yields CDR1 SQVTM and CDR2 ANQGSEA.

This clonotype was seen a handful of times. The genes are TRBV12-3 or TRBV12-4 and TRBJ1-1, with a weak D call TRBD1 (6 bases). The CDR3 spans 14 residues. Trimming stripped 6 bases from V and 6 bases from J, with 17 bases between. This CDR3 reads CASSTLDRTPEAFF. DNA of the CDR3: TGTGCCAGCAGCACCTTAGACAGGACCCCTGAAGCTTTCTTT.

This clonotype was detected a few times. The chain uses TRBV11-2 and TRBJ2-1; TRBD2 matches 13 bases. CDR3 length equals 16 residues. The V and J ends lost 2 bases and 8 bases, in that order; junction bases with no gene match: 6. Germline V gives CDR1 SGHAT, CDR2 FQNNGV. CDR3 coding DNA: TGTGCCAGCAGCTTAAGGACTAGCGGGAGTTGGTATGAGCAGTTCTTC. Translating gives CASSLRTSGSWYEQFF. Complete variable domain (other parts from reference TRBV11-2 and TRBJ2-1): EAGVAQSPRYKIIEKRQSVAFWCNPISGHATLYWYQQILGQGPKLLIQFQNNGVVDDSQLPKDRFSAERLKGVDSTLKIQPAKLEDSAVYLCASSLRTSGSWYEQFFGPGTRLTVL.

This clonotype has a count of ten or more. The chain couples TRBV12-3 or TRBV12-4 to TRBJ1-2; the D gene is possibly TRBD1 (6 bases). The CDR3 sequence is 13 residues long. V was trimmed by 3 bases and J by 8 bases, leaving 13 bases between them. The CDR3 reads CASSFGGAIGYTF. The CDR3 DNA reads TGTGCCAGCAGTTTCGGGGGGGCTATCGGCTACACCTTC.

There are many counts of this clonotype. The V gene is TRBV24-1, the J gene TRBJ2-2, with a tentative D call TRBD2 (5 bases). From germline, CDR1 is KGHDR and CDR2 SFDVKD. The CDR3 length is 16 residues. Trimming took 1 base from V and 2 from J, leaving 10 bases between them. The CDR3 DNA is TGTGCCACCAGTGATTTCGGTCGGGAAAACACCGGGGAGCTGTTTTTT. This sequence encodes CATSDFGRENTGELFF.

This clonotype has a handful of counts. The CDR3 DNA is TGCGCCAGCAGCCAGCAGGGGTACTATGGCTACACCTTC. It is translated as CASSQQGYYGYTF. V usage is TRBV4-3 and J usage is TRBJ1-2; D is perhaps TRBD1 (6 bases). CDR1 is LGHNA and CDR2 is YSLEER in the germline V gene. The CDR3 contains 13 residues. V lost 3 bases and J lost 3, with 8 bases in between.

This clonotype was found a few times. The V and J genes are TRBV30 and TRBJ1-4, with TRBD1 matching 7 bases. V shed 3 bases and J 10 bases; nucleotides not matched to a gene: 14. The V gene's germline CDR1 is GTSNPN and CDR2 SVGIG (reference sequence). The CDR3 length is 15 residues. CDR3 in amino acids: CAWSKTTGVIRKLFF. The CDR3 nucleotides read TGTGCCTGGAGCAAAACCACAGGGGTAATTAGAAAACTGTTTTTT.

In DNA form, the CDR3 reads TGTGCCTGGATAGCTAGCGGGGAGAGCTCCTACAATGAGCAGTTCTTC. Amino acid sequence: CAWIASGESSYNEQFF. V usage is TRBV30 and J usage is TRBJ2-1, with 9 bases that match TRBD2. With V trimmed by 4 bases and J by 0 bases, 7 bases remained unmatched. There are 16 residues in the CDR3. Germline V lookup: CDR1 GTSNPN, CDR2 SVGIG (reference sequence).